The rows below give T cell receptor beta chains drawn from one sample of a study of memory CD4+ T cells and cytomegalovirus serostatus. The assay was immunoSEQ multiplex PCR, and TCRdb's table has in-frame clones only and misses some. The sample has under 50,000 clones, roughly 80% seen once. Sequencing input: memory CD4+ T cells from blood. These receptors were collected from an adult in good health and CMV-seronegative. Each CDR3 is given with its conserved first and last residue. D genes are given only for firm matches. Clone size appears in some rows only: once, few, many, or a class for an expanded clone.

d_call,clone_size,cdr3_length,j_call,v_call,cdr3_nt,cdr3_aa
NA,few,13,TRBJ1-2,TRBV5-4,TGTGCCAGCAGCCAGATGAGGAACTATGGCTACACCTTC,CASSQMRNYGYTF
NA,NA,16,TRBJ1-5,TRBV7-8,TGTGCCAGCAGCTTAGGGACAGTAGGATCAATTCAGCCCCAGCATTTT,CASSLGTVGSIQPQHF
NA,NA,13,TRBJ1-2,TRBV5-1,TGCGCCAGTCGACAGTTAAATGAGTATGGCTACACCTTC,CASRQLNEYGYTF
TRBD1,few,15,TRBJ1-6,TRBV18,TGTGCCAGCACCTCAGGGGGCGGGGGCCCTTCACCCCTCCACTTT,CASTSGGGGPSPLHF
NA,few,15,TRBJ1-5,TRBV7-2,TGTGCCAGCAGCTCAGGCGGGACAAGCAATCAGCCCCAGCATTTT,CASSSGGTSNQPQHF
TRBD1,NA,13,TRBJ1-1,TRBV7-9,TGTGCCAGCAGGGTGACAGGGTGGACTGAAGCTTTCTTT,CASRVTGWTEAFF
NA,once,14,TRBJ2-7,TRBV19,TGTGCCAGTAGTAAAAACGGGGGAACCTACGAGCAGTACTTC,CASSKNGGTYEQYF
NA,NA,15,TRBJ1-4,TRBV4-2,TGTGCCAGCAGCCAAGAGAGGGACACTAATGAAAAACTGTTTTTT,CASSQERDTNEKLFF
NA,NA,12,TRBJ1-6,TRBV6-5,TGTGCCAGCAGCCTCAGGGATTCACCCCTCCACTTT,CASSLRDSPLHF
NA,NA,14,TRBJ2-7,TRBV11-1,TGTGCCAGCAGCTTAGACGACAGGACCTACGAGCAGTACTTC,CASSLDDRTYEQYF
TRBD1,few,15,TRBJ1-1,TRBV12-5,TGTGCTAGTGGTTTGGAACGACAGGGAATCACTGAAGCTTTCTTT,CASGLERQGITEAFF
NA,NA,12,TRBJ1-1,TRBV30,TGTGCCTGGAGGACAATGAACACTGAAGCTTTCTTT,CAWRTMNTEAFF
NA,NA,15,TRBJ1-1,TRBV19,TGTGCCAGTAGCCCAGGGTGGGTTGTGAACACTGAAGCTTTCTTT,CASSPGWVVNTEAFF
NA,NA,15,TRBJ1-2,TRBV18,TGTGCCAGCTCACCTCGGCAGGGAGAAGACTATGGCTACACCTTC,CASSPRQGEDYGYTF
NA,NA,15,TRBJ2-5,TRBV9,TGTGCCAGCAGTGACACCGGGACAAGCGAAGAGACCCAGTACTTC,CASSDTGTSEETQYF
TRBD1,NA,14,TRBJ1-1,TRBV30,TGTGCCTGGAGATTTAAGGGGGCGAACACTGAAGCTTTCTTT,CAWRFKGANTEAFF
NA,NA,11,TRBJ2-4,TRBV19,TGTGCCAGTCTGGACAGAAGGATTCAGTACTTC,CASLDRRIQYF
NA,NA,12,TRBJ2-1,TRBV2,TGTGCCAGCAGCCAAGACCGGGCCGAGCAGTTCTTC,CASSQDRAEQFF
NA,NA,14,TRBJ2-7,TRBV7-2,TGTGCCAGCAGCTCCCAGACAGCCTCCTACGAGCAGTACTTC,CASSSQTASYEQYF
TRBD1,once,13,TRBJ2-7,TRBV5-6,TGTGCCAGCAGCTTGAACAGGGGGCGCGAGCAGTACTTC,CASSLNRGREQYF
TRBD2,NA,16,TRBJ2-1,TRBV7-3,TGTGCCAGCAGCCCCGGGGTAGCGGGGGGCGGCAGGGAGCAGTTCTTC,CASSPGVAGGGREQFF
NA,NA,13,TRBJ2-7,TRBV7-2,TGTGCCAGCAGCTTAGCCGGCGGGAACGAGCAGTACTTC,CASSLAGGNEQYF
NA,NA,14,TRBJ1-4,TRBV5-1,TGCGCCAGCAGCTTTACCGCAACTAATGAAAAACTGTTTTTT,CASSFTATNEKLFF
NA,NA,14,TRBJ1-2,TRBV6-1,TGTGCCAGCACCGGGGGAGGGCGGGGGTATGGCTACACCTTC,CASTGGGRGYGYTF
NA,NA,14,TRBJ2-1,TRBV11-2,TGTGCCAGCAGCTTAGATTCAACAGGGAGGGAGCAGTTCTTC,CASSLDSTGREQFF
TRBD1,NA,15,TRBJ1-6,TRBV6-1,TGTGCCAGCGAACAGGGGGCTTTCATTAATTCACCCCTCCACTTT,CASEQGAFINSPLHF
TRBD1,NA,18,TRBJ1-4,TRBV6-1,TGTGCCAGCAGTGGAGGGAGCGAGAGGACAGGGGGCGCGAAAAAACTGTTTTTT,CASSGGSERTGGAKKLFF
NA,NA,13,TRBJ2-3,TRBV9,TGTGCCAGCAGCGCCGAGGGGTCAGATACGCAGTATTTT,CASSAEGSDTQYF
TRBD2,NA,16,TRBJ2-5,TRBV5-1,TGCGCCAGCAGCTTGGAACTAGCGGGGGGGCGAGAGACCCAGTACTTC,CASSLELAGGRETQYF
NA,NA,16,TRBJ2-7,TRBV7-9,TGTGCCAGCAGCCCCCGTCGACAGTCCTCGAGCTACGAGCAGTACTTC,CASSPRRQSSSYEQYF
NA,NA,14,TRBJ1-2,TRBV7-9,TGTGCCAGCAGCTTACAGTTGGAGGGATTCGGCTACACCTTC,CASSLQLEGFGYTF
NA,NA,15,TRBJ2-3,TRBV7-8,TGTGCCGCCTCGAGGGCTTACGGGGGTTCTGATACGCAGTATTTT,CAASRAYGGSDTQYF
NA,once,13,TRBJ1-5,TRBV2,TGTGCCAGCAGTGGATATAGCAATCAGCCCCAGCATTTT,CASSGYSNQPQHF
TRBD1,NA,16,TRBJ1-2,TRBV9,TGTGCCAGCAGCACATCCCGGACAGGAGCTAACTATGGCTACACCTTC,CASSTSRTGANYGYTF
NA,NA,15,TRBJ2-7,TRBV6-1,TGTGCCAGCAGTGTGGGACATACGAGCTCCTACGAGCAGTACTTC,CASSVGHTSSYEQYF
NA,NA,12,TRBJ1-2,TRBV14,TGTGCCAGCAGCCGAGAGATCTATGGCTACACCTTC,CASSREIYGYTF
TRBD1,NA,14,TRBJ1-2,TRBV6-6,TGTGCCAGCAGACTTACAGGGGGCAATTATGGCTACACCTTC,CASRLTGGNYGYTF
TRBD1,once,14,TRBJ1-6,TRBV5-1,TGCGCCAGCAGCCAAGGGACAGTTAATTCACCCCTCCACTTT,CASSQGTVNSPLHF
TRBD1,NA,14,TRBJ1-2,TRBV5-4,TGTGCCAGCAGCCCACCAAACAGGGGGCTTGGCTACACCTTC,CASSPPNRGLGYTF
NA,NA,13,TRBJ1-1,TRBV15,TGTGCCACCAGCAGAGATAGGCGGGTTGAAGCTTTCTTT,CATSRDRRVEAFF
NA,few,15,TRBJ2-3,TRBV7-3,TGTGCCAGCAGCCTCATTCTACGGGGCACAGATACGCAGTATTTT,CASSLILRGTDTQYF
NA,NA,11,TRBJ2-1,TRBV5-4,TGTGCCAGCAGCTTGTTGGATGAGCAGTTCTTC,CASSLLDEQFF
NA,NA,15,TRBJ1-1,TRBV6-5,TGTGCCAGCAGTTACCAATCTCTTGGGGACACTGAAGCTTTCTTT,CASSYQSLGDTEAFF
NA,once,14,TRBJ1-2,TRBV25-1,TGTGCCAGCAGCTTGTTTGTAGGGACCTATGGCTACACCTTC,CASSLFVGTYGYTF
NA,NA,14,TRBJ2-7,TRBV5-1,TGCGCCAGCAGCTTGGGACCTAGCTCCTACGAGCAGTACTTC,CASSLGPSSYEQYF
NA,NA,15,TRBJ2-5,TRBV4-1,TGCGCCAGCAGCCAAGATAACTGGAGGGAAGAGACCCAGTACTTC,CASSQDNWREETQYF
NA,few,17,TRBJ2-7,TRBV27,TGTGCCAGCAGTTCCAAATGGGGGGTAGTAGGGTCGCGCGAGCAGTACTTC,CASSSKWGVVGSREQYF
TRBD1,NA,16,TRBJ2-7,TRBV7-9,TGTGCCAGCAGCTTAGAAGGGGACAGGGTGGTGGACGAGCAGTACTTC,CASSLEGDRVVDEQYF
NA,NA,14,TRBJ2-5,TRBV7-9,TGTGCCAGCAGCAAGGACAGCCTAAGCGGGACCCAGTACTTC,CASSKDSLSGTQYF
NA,once,12,TRBJ1-1,TRBV30,TGTGCCTGGAGTAAGGCGAACACTGAAGCTTTCTTT,CAWSKANTEAFF